The clone carrying this TCR beta chain was observed at least ten times. No antigen is known for it. V was clipped by 1 base and J by 9 bases; unmatched bases: 15. The CDR3 spans 16 residues. Germline CDR1 and CDR2: LGHNA and YSLEER. Axillary draining lymph nodes of breast cancer patients supplied the node samples. TCRdb reanalysed the multiplex PCR reads using MiXCR and keeps one entry per CDR3 protein. The sample includes about 230,000 distinct CDR3 sequences, roughly 32% of them seen just once. These data originate in a study of breast tumors, draining lymph nodes, adjacent tissues. General study findings and limits: Compared with lymph nodes, tumors were less diverse; compared with nontumor tissue, more.

The TCR was taken from a female donor with breast cancer. Some clones in this sample may be carry-over from other donors' samples. The sequencing input was axillary lymph node tissue. The chain recombines TRBV4-3 with TRBJ2-7; 7 nucleotides align to TRBD2. The CDR3: CASSQALGGSSRGQYF. DNA of the CDR3: TGCGCCAGCAGCCAAGCCCTCGGCGGGAGTAGTAGGGGGCAGTACTTC.